The 20 T cell receptor beta chains reported below all come from one sample, sequenced in a study of HIV-infected children after antiretroviral therapy interruption. RNA-based 3' RACE libraries used unique molecular identifiers. In TCRdb, the 3' RACE reads were re-called with MiXCR into one record per CDR3 protein. This sample has approximately 89,000 distinct CDR3 sequences, with about 6.9% found just once. Specified treatment: PENTA 11 planned treatment interruption arm or continuous ART arm. The material sequenced was CD45RA+ CD4+ T cells from PBMCs, pooled from several time points, taken from a donor given antiretroviral therapy, either interrupted or continuous. As to subset: naive CD4+ CD45RA+ CD45RO- T cells. The receptors here all came from a pool of human donors with HIV.

This clonotype was detected only a few times. The chain is built from TRBV5-5 and TRBJ2-2, with D unresolved. The CDR3 covers 14 residues. Germline V gives CDR1 SGHKS, CDR2 YYEKEE (reference sequence). V lost 0 bases and J lost 5, with 8 bases in between. CDR3 loop: CASSLEGWTGELFF. CDR3 in DNA: TGTGCCAGCAGCTTGGAAGGGTGGACCGGGGAGCTGTTTTTT.

This clonotype was counted between two and nine times. The chain joins TRBV29-1 to TRBJ2-4; D remains unclear. CDR3 length: 12 residues. Germline CDR1 reads SQVTM; CDR2 reads ANQGSEA. The V end was cut by 3 bases, the J end by 7 bases, with 10 bases between. CDR3 amino acids: CSVEAGRNIQYF. The CDR3 bases are TGCAGCGTTGAGGCAGGCAGGAACATTCAGTACTTC.

This clonotype was counted ten times or more. This rearrangement joins TRBV6-2 or TRBV6-3 to TRBJ2-7; D is uncertain. CDR1 is MNHEY and CDR2 is SVGEGT in the germline V gene. Trimming pared 6 bases from V and 2 bases from J, leaving 26 bases between. The CDR3 runs to 18 residues. The CDR3: CASRVSYVGLERAYEQYF. As DNA, the CDR3 is TGTGCCAGCAGGGTAAGCTATGTCGGGTTGGAACGAGCCTACGAGCAGTACTTC.

This clonotype was observed at least ten times. This chain links TRBV19 with TRBJ1-5; D remains ambiguous. Trimming removed 10 bases from V and 3 bases from J, with 19 bases in between. The CDR3 spans 15 residues. CDR1 is LNHDA and CDR2 is SQIVND in the germline V gene (reference sequence). The CDR3 spells CATPVATSLNQPQHF. The CDR3 nucleotides read TGTGCCACCCCCGTGGCCACCAGCCTCAATCAGCCCCAGCATTTT.

This chain links TRBV13 with TRBJ2-1; tentative D call: TRBD2 (6 bases). Germline CDR1 reads PRHDT; CDR2 reads FYEKMQ (reference sequence). This CDR3 is 15 amino acids long. Deletions cut 3 bases from V and 4 bases from J, with 13 bases between. The CDR3 is CASSLDSGYYNEQFF. DNA of the CDR3: TGTGCCAGCAGCTTGGATAGCGGATATTACAATGAGCAGTTCTTC.

This chain joins TRBV2 and TRBJ1-1; D not resolved. Between the trimmed V and J ends, which lost 7 bases and 1 base, there was a span of 13 bases. The V gene's germline CDR1 is SNHLY and CDR2 FYNNEI. The CDR3 runs 14 residues. CDR3 coding DNA: TGTGCCAGCACCCCTTTACGGGGGAACACTGAAGCTTTCTTT. Its translation: CASTPLRGNTEAFF.

This clonotype was observed many times. The chain is built from TRBV5-1 and TRBJ1-5, with D possibly TRBD1 on 5 matching bases. The CDR3 sequence is 15 residues long. Germline CDR1 is SGHRS and CDR2 is YFSETQ. The ends were cut back, 0 bases at V and 6 bases at J, with 13 bases in the middle. The CDR3 nucleotides read TGCGCCAGCAGCTTGGGCGACAGTCCCACTCAGCCCCAGCATTTT. Its protein is CASSLGDSPTQPQHF. Filled out from reference TRBV5-1 and TRBJ1-5, the complete variable domain reads KAGVTQTPRYLIKTRGQQVTLSCSPISGHRSVSWYQQTPGQGLQFLFEYFSETQRNKGNFPGRFSGRQFSNSRSEMNVSTLELGDSALYLCASSLGDSPTQPQHFGDGTRLSIL.

Ten or more counts support this clonotype. The DNA for the CDR3 is TGTGCCAGCAGCCCGGGACAGGGGGCAGATACGCAGTATTTT. Its protein is CASSPGQGADTQYF. This chain links TRBV7-9 with TRBJ2-3; 11 bases fit TRBD1. Trimming cost V 5 bases and J 4 bases; bases outside gene matches: 2. Looked up from germline, CDR1 is SEHNR and CDR2 is FQNEAQ (reference sequence). The CDR3 length is 14 residues.

In this sample, this clonotype turned up a few times. The chain has TRBV2 and TRBJ1-2, with 10 bases matching TRBD1. This CDR3 has 14 amino acids. Germline CDR1 and CDR2: SNHLY and FYNNEI. With V trimmed by 4 bases and J by 7 bases, 6 bases remained unmatched. The CDR3 sequence is CASSVGQGFSGYTF. In DNA, the CDR3 is TGTGCCAGCAGTGTGGGACAGGGGTTCTCTGGCTACACCTTC.

This clonotype showed up just a few times. V usage is TRBV4-2 and J usage is TRBJ2-2; TRBD2 matches 8 bases. The CDR3 covers 22 residues. The germline gives CDR1 LGHNA, CDR2 YNFKEQ. V dropped 0 bases and J dropped 2; count of bases not matched to a gene: 20. The CDR3 loop reads CASSQDNMEGLAGVPNTGELFF. For the CDR3, the DNA is TGTGCCAGCAGCCAAGATAATATGGAGGGCCTAGCGGGTGTCCCAAACACCGGGGAGCTGTTTTTT.

V and J are TRBV28 and TRBJ2-4, with 12 positions matching TRBD2. This CDR3 spans 17 amino acids. Germline lookup yields CDR1 MDHEN and CDR2 SYDVKM. The trim removed 1 base at V and 13 bases at J, leaving 14 bases unmatched. CDR3: CASSLSPGLAGPDTQYF. CDR3 nucleotides: TGTGCCAGCAGTTTATCCCCGGGACTAGCGGGTCCAGATACGCAGTACTTC.

This clonotype showed up many times. The chain has TRBV5-4 and TRBJ1-1; D gene unclear. Trimming stripped 2 bases from V and 6 bases from J, with 14 bases between. The CDR3 is 14 amino acids. Germline V lookup: CDR1 SGHNT, CDR2 YYREEE (reference sequence). CDR3 bases: TGTGCCAGCAGCTTTTTAGAAGCAGGCGCTGAAGCTTTCTTT. This sequence encodes CASSFLEAGAEAFF.

Many counts were recorded for this clonotype. This chain connects TRBV6-5 to TRBJ2-3; possibly TRBD1 for D (6 bases). This CDR3 has 11 residues. The V and J ends lost 6 bases and 6 bases respectively, with 7 bases between them. The V gene's germline CDR1 is MNHEY and CDR2 SVGAGI. The CDR3 loop reads CASSRGDTQYF. The CDR3 bases are TGTGCCAGCAGCAGGGGCGATACGCAGTATTTT.

This clonotype showed up just once. A read error is possible here, since a much larger clone lies one base away. This chain uses TRBV10-3 with TRBJ1-6; no firm D call. This CDR3 is 14 amino acids long. The germline gives CDR1 ENHRY, CDR2 SYGVKD. V was clipped by 0 bases and J by 6 bases, with 6 bases between them. The CDR3, as DNA: TGTGCCATCAGTGAGTCGTTGGTTAATTCACCCCTCCACTTT. Protein product: CAISESLVNSPLHF.

This clonotype was seen repeatedly, ten times or more. The CDR3 loop is CSARPGLAPQETQYF. CDR3 in DNA: TGCAGTGCTAGACCGGGACTAGCACCTCAAGAGACCCAGTACTTC. The chain couples TRBV20-1 to TRBJ2-5, with 9 bases lining up with TRBD2. From germline, CDR1 is DFQATT and CDR2 SNEGSKA (reference sequence). The CDR3 loop spans 15 amino acids. Trimming removed 2 bases from V and 2 bases from J; junction bases left unmatched: 6.

This clonotype was counted at least ten times. V usage is TRBV5-5 and J usage is TRBJ1-5, with D possibly being TRBD1 (6 bases). Germline V gene lookup returns CDR1 SGHKS and CDR2 YYEKEE (reference sequence). V lost 2 bases to trimming and J lost 0 bases, with 21 bases between them. This CDR3 is built from 19 residues. DNA of the CDR3: TGTGCCAGCAGCTTAACCGGGACACGGCGCGAGGATAGCAATCAGCCCCAGCATTTT. Translated, it gives CASSLTGTRREDSNQPQHF.

This clonotype was seen ten or more times. V and J are TRBV20-1 and TRBJ2-1; the D is unclear. V lost 6 bases and J lost 0, with 21 bases in between. Per germline, CDR1 DFQATT and CDR2 SNEGSKA (reference sequence). The CDR3 is 17 residues long. The CDR3 nucleotides are TGCAGTGCCCTCGAGGCGTGCTCCCCGAGCTCCTACAATGAGCAGTTCTTC. It specifies CSALEACSPSSYNEQFF.

This clonotype occurred many times. The chain is built from TRBV5-1 and TRBJ2-1; 11 bases line up with TRBD2. V gave up 4 bases and J gave up 5 bases; unmatched junction bases: 8. The CDR3 is made up of 16 amino acids. Looked up from germline, CDR1 is SGHRS and CDR2 is YFSETQ. The CDR3 loop is CASSPPTSGGNNEQFF. Here the CDR3 DNA reads TGCGCCAGCAGCCCCCCCACTAGCGGGGGTAACAATGAGCAGTTCTTC.

In its sample, this clonotype was seen many times. This chain links TRBV7-2 with TRBJ2-7; TRBD2 agrees at 7 bases. With 1 base clipped from V and 2 bases from J, the junction kept 2 bases outside the gene matches. CDR3 length: 14 amino acids. Germline values: CDR1 SGHTA, CDR2 FQGNSA. CDR3 loop: CASSLDGGTYEQYF. CDR3 DNA: TGTGCCAGCAGCTTAGACGGGGGGACCTACGAGCAGTACTTC.

The chain couples TRBV18 to TRBJ1-2, with 8 bases matching TRBD1. This CDR3 is 16 amino acids long. V was pared by 3 bases and J by 7 bases, with 13 bases of the junction left unmatched. Germline CDR1 reads KGHSH; CDR2 reads LQKENI. The CDR3 protein is CASSPRGPGQDIGYTF. CDR3 DNA: TGTGCCAGCTCACCCCGAGGTCCGGGACAGGATATTGGCTACACCTTC.